This entry describes one TCR beta chain. The source of the sample is a study of shared clonotypes between healthy human individuals. The germline V gene has CDR1 SGDLS and CDR2 YYNGEE. Trimming pared 0 bases from V and 6 bases from J, leaving 12 bases between. The CDR3 runs to 14 residues. Replicate PCRs from sorted subsets contained approximately 220 ng DNA, which is roughly 30,000 T cell genomes. TCRdb's copy holds only in-frame clones and misses some; the assay was immunoSEQ multiplex PCR. The sample lists roughly 1,100,000 clones; around 76% were seen once. The TCR was taken from a man between 18 and 29 years old in good health. The sample was memory CD4+ T cells sorted from blood. The subset was: CD45RA-negative fraction. The gene calls are TRBV9 and TRBJ1-1; D remains ambiguous. The DNA for the CDR3 is TGTGCCAGCAGCGTAGGAGCAAGTGGGTCTGAAGCTTTCTTT. This gives the protein CASSVGASGSEAFF.